This section outlines one T cell receptor (beta chain) sequence together with its context. Its target is not known. The entry originates in a study of neoadjuvant anti-PD-1 for oral cavity cancer. Study context: Patients without progression received a fourth nivolumab dose around day 43, then surgical resection on days 50-56.

General study results and limits: Higher pretreatment blood Treg/Th17 ratios correlated with higher pretreatment blood and lower post-treatment tumor TCRbeta clonality.

Profiled with immunoSEQ multiplex PCR; TCRdb holds only in-frame clones, not every one. This table holds roughly 13,000 clones, around 75% found once. This CDR3 is built from 14 residues. Trimming cost V 2 bases and J 6 bases, with 10 bases left between them. Germline CDR1 and CDR2: SGHAT and FQNNGV. The sample was PBMCs, taken before nivolumab (anti-PD-1) treatment. This receptor was taken from a person between 40 and 85 years old with oral cavity squamous cell carcinoma. The gene calls are TRBV11-2 and TRBJ2-2; possible D gene TRBD2, 5 bases. The CDR3 here is CASSLIRGSGELFF. CDR3 sequence (DNA): TGTGCCAGCAGCTTAATTCGCGGGTCCGGGGAGCTGTTTTTT.